This T cell receptor beta chain comes out of a study of T cell responses to AZD1222 COVID-19 vaccine. The V gene end was trimmed by 3 bases and the J gene end by 3 bases; junction bases not matched to a gene: 8. CDR1 and CDR2 from the germline V gene are SGHNT and YYREEE (reference sequence). There are 15 residues in the CDR3. Sequenced by immunoSEQ multiplex PCR; TCRdb stores in-frame clones only, minus some. The table has 99,000 or so clones, more than 75% seen once; the top ten hold more than 2.5%. Source: peripheral blood, taken 28 days after the second dose of the MenACWY control vaccine. The clonotype comes from an adult who received the MenACWY meningococcal vaccine as a control. The rearrangement links TRBV5-4 to TRBJ2-7; 8 bases are shared with TRBD2. The DNA of the CDR3 is TGTGCCAGCAGCTCACTTCGGGGGGGAGGCTACGAGCAGTACTTC. It specifies CASSSLRGGGYEQYF.